The clone carrying this TCR beta chain was recorded at least ten times. These data are taken from a study of molecular identifiers for immune sequencing clone quantification. The CDR3 has 13 amino acids. J was trimmed by 7 bases and V by 6 bases; bases with no gene match: 2. Germline V gives CDR1 MNHEY, CDR2 SVGEGT. TCRdb independently ran MiXCR on the PCR reads; one entry per CDR3 protein. The repertoire consists of about 640,000 distinct CDR3 sequences, with 20% occurring once and the leading ten covering under 0.95%. This TCR derives from a human donor in good health. Some libraries in this study had Jurkat cell RNA spiked in. Input material: naive CD8+ T cells from blood, with Jurkat cell RNA spiked in. Subset of the sample: FACS-sorted CD8+CD4-CCR7+CD45RA+ naive T cells. The chain recombines TRBV6-2 or TRBV6-3 with TRBJ1-5; TRBD1 matches 11 bases. The CDR3 here is CASRGQGGQPQHF. Here the CDR3 DNA reads TGTGCCAGCAGGGGACAGGGGGGACAGCCCCAGCATTTT.